A selection of T cell receptor beta chains follows, all from one sample in a study of beta chain features in type 1 diabetes. The protocol was immunoSEQ multiplex PCR, while the TCRdb copy is restricted to in-frame clones and leaves out a portion. The table lists approximately 260,000 clones, 24% of them singletons. The source material was naive CD4+ T cells from blood. These TCRs come from a woman aged 25 to 39 with type 1 diabetes. CDR3s include the opening cysteine and the closing phenylalanine or tryptophan. The D gene is left open where the match is weak. The size entry is marked missing in some rows and otherwise reads once, few, many or a size class.

clone_size: NA
v_call: TRBV15
d_call: TRBD2
j_call: TRBJ2-5
cdr3_aa: CATSRDGLAPETQYF
cdr3_nt: TGTGCCACCAGCAGAGATGGACTAGCCCCAGAGACCCAGTACTTC

clone_size: NA
v_call: TRBV10-1
d_call: TRBD2
j_call: TRBJ2-2
cdr3_aa: CASSDSGRAIGELFF
cdr3_nt: TGCGCCAGCAGTGATTCCGGGAGGGCCATCGGGGAGCTGTTTTTT

clone_size: few
v_call: TRBV7-2
d_call: NA
j_call: TRBJ2-1
cdr3_aa: CASSISSARNNEQFF
cdr3_nt: TGTGCCAGCAGCATCTCTAGCGCAAGAAACAATGAGCAGTTCTTC

clone_size: few
v_call: TRBV19
d_call: TRBD2
j_call: TRBJ2-4
cdr3_aa: CASRPSGSKGNIQYF
cdr3_nt: TGTGCCAGCCGCCCTAGCGGGAGTAAGGGAAACATTCAGTACTTC

clone_size: few
v_call: TRBV5-1
d_call: TRBD1
j_call: TRBJ2-4
cdr3_aa: CASRNPFGQGAKNIQYF
cdr3_nt: TGCGCCAGCAGAAATCCCTTCGGACAGGGAGCCAAAAACATTCAGTACTTC

clone_size: few
v_call: TRBV14
d_call: NA
j_call: TRBJ2-3
cdr3_aa: CASSPGSPDTQYF
cdr3_nt: TGTGCCAGCAGCCCCGGGAGTCCAGATACGCAGTATTTT

clone_size: NA
v_call: TRBV9
d_call: TRBD1
j_call: TRBJ2-1
cdr3_aa: CASSVVDRGPVNEQFF
cdr3_nt: TGTGCCAGCAGCGTAGTGGACAGGGGGCCTGTCAATGAGCAGTTCTTC

clone_size: few
v_call: TRBV4-1
d_call: TRBD2
j_call: TRBJ2-1
cdr3_aa: CASSPWLGGSPSFYNEQFF
cdr3_nt: TGCGCCAGCAGCCCTTGGCTTGGCGGGAGCCCTAGTTTCTACAATGAGCAGTTCTTC

clone_size: NA
v_call: TRBV19
d_call: NA
j_call: TRBJ2-5
cdr3_aa: CASRAGREQETQYF
cdr3_nt: TGTGCCAGTAGGGCGGGGAGAGAGCAAGAGACCCAGTACTTC

clone_size: few
v_call: TRBV2
d_call: NA
j_call: TRBJ2-5
cdr3_aa: CASSEETGETQYF
cdr3_nt: TGTGCCAGCAGTGAAGAGACGGGGGAGACCCAGTACTTC

clone_size: few
v_call: TRBV9
d_call: NA
j_call: TRBJ2-7
cdr3_aa: CASSVQGTPTYEQYF
cdr3_nt: TGTGCCAGCAGCGTACAGGGGACCCCAACCTACGAGCAGTACTTC

clone_size: NA
v_call: TRBV28
d_call: TRBD1
j_call: TRBJ1-1
cdr3_aa: CASTSPGGGRGNTEAFF
cdr3_nt: TGTGCCAGCACCTCCCCGGGAGGGGGCAGGGGCAACACTGAAGCTTTCTTT

clone_size: NA
v_call: TRBV18
d_call: TRBD2
j_call: TRBJ2-1
cdr3_aa: CASSPSSGRNNEQFF
cdr3_nt: TGTGCCAGCTCACCGAGTAGCGGGAGGAACAATGAGCAGTTCTTC

clone_size: NA
v_call: TRBV9
d_call: TRBD2
j_call: TRBJ2-7
cdr3_aa: CASSVGGSDSYEQYF
cdr3_nt: TGTGCCAGCAGCGTGGGAGGGTCCGACTCCTACGAGCAGTACTTC

clone_size: few
v_call: TRBV25-1
d_call: NA
j_call: TRBJ2-5
cdr3_aa: CASRTGETQYF
cdr3_nt: TGTGCCAGCAGGACAGGAGAGACCCAGTACTTC

clone_size: few
v_call: TRBV4-1
d_call: TRBD2
j_call: TRBJ2-5
cdr3_aa: CASSQLAGRETQYF
cdr3_nt: TGCGCCAGCAGCCAACTAGCGGGACGGGAGACCCAGTACTTC

clone_size: NA
v_call: TRBV7-2
d_call: NA
j_call: TRBJ2-7
cdr3_aa: CASSTSAGPNSYEQYF
cdr3_nt: TGTGCCAGCAGCACCTCGGCGGGACCCAACTCCTACGAGCAGTACTTC

clone_size: NA
v_call: TRBV29-1
d_call: TRBD1
j_call: TRBJ2-5
cdr3_aa: CSVAEGQIQETQYF
cdr3_nt: TGCAGCGTTGCTGAGGGACAGATACAAGAGACCCAGTACTTC

clone_size: NA
v_call: TRBV4-1
d_call: TRBD2
j_call: TRBJ2-5
cdr3_aa: CASSQRTSGNEETQYF
cdr3_nt: TGCGCCAGCAGCCAAAGGACTAGCGGGAATGAAGAGACCCAGTACTTC

clone_size: few
v_call: TRBV7-2
d_call: NA
j_call: TRBJ1-1
cdr3_aa: CASSLEDSTEAFF
cdr3_nt: TGTGCCAGCAGCTTAGAGGACAGCACTGAAGCTTTCTTT

clone_size: NA
v_call: TRBV29-1
d_call: NA
j_call: TRBJ2-7
cdr3_aa: CSVGELYEQYF
cdr3_nt: TGCAGCGTCGGTGAATTGTACGAGCAGTACTTC

clone_size: few
v_call: TRBV4-2
d_call: TRBD1
j_call: TRBJ2-7
cdr3_aa: CASSPGQGAFYEQYF
cdr3_nt: TGTGCCAGCAGCCCCGGACAGGGGGCATTCTACGAGCAGTACTTC

clone_size: once
v_call: TRBV6-5
d_call: NA
j_call: TRBJ1-1
cdr3_aa: CASSYGAGFMVTFF
cdr3_nt: TGTGCCAGCAGTTACGGGGCAGGGTTCATGGTTACTTTCTTT

clone_size: few
v_call: TRBV10-3
d_call: NA
j_call: TRBJ2-7
cdr3_aa: CAIRQRLDIYEQYF
cdr3_nt: TGTGCCATCAGACAACGACTGGACATCTACGAGCAGTACTTC

clone_size: NA
v_call: TRBV12-5
d_call: NA
j_call: TRBJ2-7
cdr3_aa: CASGPGLWGEQYF
cdr3_nt: TGTGCTAGTGGTCCCGGACTGTGGGGCGAGCAGTACTTC

clone_size: few
v_call: TRBV2
d_call: TRBD1
j_call: TRBJ2-7
cdr3_aa: CASSPGTGDYEQYF
cdr3_nt: TGTGCCAGCAGCCCCGGGACAGGGGATTACGAGCAGTACTTC

clone_size: NA
v_call: TRBV18
d_call: NA
j_call: TRBJ1-1
cdr3_aa: CASSPLGGGDKGTEAFF
cdr3_nt: TGTGCCAGCTCACCCTTGGGAGGGGGTGACAAGGGAACTGAAGCTTTCTTT

clone_size: few
v_call: TRBV15
d_call: TRBD1
j_call: TRBJ2-5
cdr3_aa: CATSTRDSRIRETQYF
cdr3_nt: TGTGCCACCAGCACCCGGGACAGCCGAATCCGGGAGACCCAGTACTTC

clone_size: few
v_call: TRBV15
d_call: TRBD1
j_call: TRBJ2-5
cdr3_aa: CATRTTGVETQYF
cdr3_nt: TGTGCCACCAGAACAACAGGGGTAGAGACCCAGTACTTC

clone_size: few
v_call: TRBV5-1
d_call: NA
j_call: TRBJ2-2
cdr3_aa: CASSNPAGAGELFF
cdr3_nt: TGCGCCAGCAGCAACCCGGCGGGTGCCGGGGAGCTGTTTTTT

clone_size: few
v_call: TRBV30
d_call: TRBD1
j_call: TRBJ1-1
cdr3_aa: CAWSSRTGRNTEAFF
cdr3_nt: TGTGCCTGGAGCTCTCGGACAGGAAGGAACACTGAAGCTTTCTTT

clone_size: few
v_call: TRBV7-9
d_call: NA
j_call: TRBJ1-1
cdr3_aa: CASNARVTSTEAFF
cdr3_nt: TGTGCCAGCAACGCGAGGGTTACGAGCACTGAAGCTTTCTTT

clone_size: few
v_call: TRBV4-1
d_call: TRBD1
j_call: TRBJ1-1
cdr3_aa: CASSQTGGAFF
cdr3_nt: TGCGCCAGCAGCCAAACAGGGGGAGCTTTCTTT

clone_size: few
v_call: TRBV29-1
d_call: NA
j_call: TRBJ1-2
cdr3_aa: CSVGGDYGYTF
cdr3_nt: TGCAGCGTTGGGGGGGACTATGGCTACACCTTC

clone_size: few
v_call: TRBV7-9
d_call: TRBD1
j_call: TRBJ2-6
cdr3_aa: CASSSFRDSGRSGANVLTF
cdr3_nt: TGTGCCAGCAGCTCTTTCCGGGACAGTGGTCGATCTGGGGCCAACGTCCTGACTTTC